These 18 T cell receptor beta chains share one sample of origin, sequenced in a study of a mutant IDH1 vaccine in newly diagnosed glioma. The antigens for these receptors are not known. Clones were read by immunoSEQ multiplex PCR, and TCRdb kept only the in-frame ones, dropping some. In the table there are about 64,000 clones, 70% to 85% of which are singletons. As for time point: week 11, during vaccination. Every single dose of the vaccine, 300 ug of mutant IDH1 20-mer peptide, came with topical imiquimod. The material was PBMCs, obtained from a glioma patient whose treatment included an IDH1 peptide vaccine. The receptors derive from a woman in her forties or fifties with glioma.

The table lists this clone with a few counts. V gene TRBV5-1 combines with J gene TRBJ1-1, with D hard to call. Looked up from germline, CDR1 is SGHRS and CDR2 is YFSETQ. Trimming took 1 base from V and 6 from J, leaving 10 bases between them. The CDR3 is made up of 13 amino acids. The chain's CDR3 is CASSLIGIPEAFF. The CDR3 DNA sequence: TGCGCCAGCAGCTTGATTGGGATTCCTGAAGCTTTCTTT.

The chain is built from TRBV5-4 and TRBJ1-1; 8 bases align to TRBD1. Germline values: CDR1 SGHNT, CDR2 YYREEE (reference sequence). The CDR3 totals 16 residues. V lost 4 bases, J lost 5 bases, and 13 bases stayed unmatched. The CDR3 loop reads CASSRLLGQGRTEAFF. DNA for the CDR3: TGTGCCAGCAGCCGCCTTCTCGGACAGGGAAGGACTGAAGCTTTCTTT. Together with reference TRBV5-4 and TRBJ1-1, the CDR3 gives the full variable domain: ETGVTQSPTHLIKTRGQQVTLRCSSQSGHNTVSWYQQALGQGPQFIFQYYREEENGRGNFPPRFSGLQFPNYSSELNVNALELDDSALYLCASSRLLGQGRTEAFFGQGTRLTVV.

This clone was seen a single time. The rearrangement joins TRBV28 to TRBJ1-2, with 7 nucleotides matching TRBD1. This CDR3 is 13 amino acids long. J gave up 2 bases and V 3 bases, and 0 bases lay outside the gene matches. The germline gives CDR1 MDHEN, CDR2 SYDVKM. For the CDR3, the DNA is TGTGCCAGCAGTTTGGGACAGAACTATGGCTACACCTTC. It codes for CASSLGQNYGYTF.

The rearrangement links TRBV10-2 to TRBJ2-3, with D hard to call. Per germline, CDR1 WSHSY and CDR2 SAAADI. The CDR3 covers 11 residues. Trimming removed 5 bases from V and 2 bases from J, with 2 bases in between. The CDR3 DNA reads TGCGCCAGCAGTCTCACAGATACGCAGTATTTT. It encodes CASSLTDTQYF.

The chain employs TRBV19 and TRBJ1-2; no definite D call. Trimming stripped 2 bases from V and 0 bases from J, with 10 bases between. Per germline, CDR1 LNHDA and CDR2 SQIVND (reference sequence). The CDR3 contains 15 residues. CDR3 loop: CASSISPGTNYGYTF. CDR3 coding DNA: TGTGCCAGTAGTATAAGTCCGGGAACTAACTATGGCTACACCTTC. The full variable domain, in which reference TRBV19 and TRBJ1-2 provide the parts outside the CDR3, is DGGITQSPKYLFRKEGQNVTLSCEQNLNHDAMYWYRQDPGQGLRLIYYSQIVNDFQKGDIAEGYSVSREKKESFPLTVTSAQKNPTAFYLCASSISPGTNYGYTFGSGTRLTVV.

The J gene is TRBJ1-3, the V gene TRBV6-6; D call uncertain. From germline, CDR1 is MNHNY and CDR2 SVGAGI (reference sequence). Trimming took 7 bases from V and 0 from J, leaving 7 bases between them. The CDR3 covers 13 residues. This CDR3 reads CASMRISGNTIYF. The CDR3 DNA sequence: TGTGCCAGCATGCGGATCTCTGGAAACACCATATATTTT.

In its sample, this clone was seen a few times. The chain recombines TRBV2 with TRBJ1-1, with D perhaps matching TRBD1 (6 bases). V lost 7 bases, J lost 6 bases, and 12 bases lay in between. Germline CDR1 SNHLY, CDR2 FYNNEI. CDR3 length: 12 amino acids. The CDR3 DNA reads TGTGCCAGCAAGATAGGGGGTCCTGAAGCTTTCTTT. Residues: CASKIGGPEAFF.

The chain carries TRBV5-1 and TRBJ2-1; a weak D match, TRBD1 (7 bases). The CDR3 spans 17 residues. The germline V and J ends were trimmed by 5 bases and 4 bases, with 22 bases remaining between them. In germline, CDR1 is SGHRS, CDR2 YFSETQ. CDR3 loop: CASSGGPRGLGYNEQFF. The CDR3 DNA reads TGCGCCAGCAGTGGGGGGCCAAGGGGGCTAGGTTACAATGAGCAGTTCTTC.

There are a few counts of this clone. The rearrangement uses TRBV4-1 and TRBJ1-2; 7 nucleotides align to TRBD1. With 4 bases clipped from V and 7 bases from J, the junction kept 21 bases outside the gene matches. CDR1 MGHRA and CDR2 YSYEKL come from the germline V gene. The CDR3 consists of 18 residues. The CDR3 DNA sequence: TGCGCCAGCAGCCTCACAAAATTACAGGGGCGCTATTTAGGTGGCTACACCTTC. Translation gives CASSLTKLQGRYLGGYTF.

V usage is TRBV6-1 and J usage is TRBJ1-5; D perhaps matches TRBD1 (5 bases). The V and J ends lost 5 bases and 5 bases respectively, with 13 bases between them. Germline V gives CDR1 MNHNS, CDR2 SASEGT. This CDR3 has 14 amino acids. In DNA form, the CDR3 reads TGTGCCAGCAGTTCCGGACACACCGATCAGCCCCAGCATTTT. It is translated as CASSSGHTDQPQHF.

V and J are TRBV11-2 and TRBJ1-6; D uncertain. The ends were cut back, 0 bases at V and 10 bases at J, with 13 bases in the middle. This CDR3 contains 15 residues. Germline V CDR1 and CDR2: SGHAT, FQNNGV. The DNA for the CDR3 is TGTGCCAGCAGCTTAGAACCGGGAAGTGGGTCACCCCTCCACTTT. It is translated as CASSLEPGSGSPLHF.

This chain joins TRBV7-2 and TRBJ1-6, with 7 positions matching TRBD1. Germline values: CDR1 SGHTA, CDR2 FQGNSA. The CDR3 runs 15 residues. The J segment lost 8 bases and the V segment lost 4 bases, leaving 8 bases of the junction unmatched. The CDR3 spells CASSSQTGPYSPLHF. CDR3 DNA: TGTGCCAGCAGCTCACAGACAGGGCCTTATTCACCCCTCCACTTT.

The rearrangement links TRBV7-3 to TRBJ1-1; TRBD1 might be the D (6 bases). The CDR3 consists of 15 residues. V was pared by 1 base and J by 5 bases, with 14 bases between. Germline V gene sequence: CDR1 SGHTA, CDR2 FQGTGA. CDR3 in amino acids: CASSLRGQGKTEAFF. In DNA, the CDR3 is TGTGCCAGCAGCTTAAGGGGGCAGGGTAAGACTGAAGCTTTCTTT.

This clone has only one observation. V usage is TRBV5-1 and J usage is TRBJ2-1, with 8 bases fitting TRBD1. Trimming at V came to 0 bases and at J to 4 bases, leaving 12 bases not matched to a gene. The germline CDR1 and CDR2 sequences are SGHRS and YFSETQ. The CDR3 has 18 residues. The CDR3 sequence is CASSLEYSGGPPYNEQFF. CDR3 sequence (DNA): TGCGCCAGCAGCTTGGAATATTCAGGGGGCCCCCCTTACAATGAGCAGTTCTTC.

This chain joins TRBV14 and TRBJ1-1; D is uncertain. Germline V lookup: CDR1 SGHDN, CDR2 FVKESK. This CDR3 contains 13 residues. V lost 0 bases to trimming and J lost 2 bases, with 4 bases between them. The CDR3 DNA reads as TGTGCCAGCAGCCAAGAGGGCAACACTGAAGCTTTCTTT. This translates into CASSQEGNTEAFF.

V is TRBV21-1 and J is TRBJ2-7; the table gives TRBD2 as D, unverified against the DNA. TRBV21-1 is an annotated pseudogene. This CDR3 is built from 17 residues. The CDR3 nucleotides read TGTGCCAGCAGCAAAGCGCTTTCGAGTCTAGCGGGGCCCCAGCAGTACTTC. The encoded protein is CASSKALSSLAGPQQYF.

The rearrangement uses TRBV6-4 and TRBJ1-5, with TRBD1 as a possible D gene (6 bases). V was shortened by 6 bases and J by 2 bases, with 11 bases between the two germline ends. Germline V lookup: CDR1 MRHNA, CDR2 SNTAGT. The CDR3 runs 14 residues. CDR3 in DNA: TGTGCCAGCAGGAGGGGGGACGGCAATCAGCCCCAGCATTTT. This encodes CASRRGDGNQPQHF.

This chain joins TRBV7-8 and TRBJ2-3, with 8 bases aligning to TRBD2. Germline V gene sequence: CDR1 SGHVS, CDR2 FQNEAQ. The length of the CDR3 is 15 residues. Trimming cost V 1 base and J 4 bases; bases outside gene matches: 4. Here the CDR3 DNA reads TGTGCCAGCAGCTTAGGTCGCGGGGGGCCAGATACGCAGTATTTT. This gives the protein CASSLGRGGPDTQYF.